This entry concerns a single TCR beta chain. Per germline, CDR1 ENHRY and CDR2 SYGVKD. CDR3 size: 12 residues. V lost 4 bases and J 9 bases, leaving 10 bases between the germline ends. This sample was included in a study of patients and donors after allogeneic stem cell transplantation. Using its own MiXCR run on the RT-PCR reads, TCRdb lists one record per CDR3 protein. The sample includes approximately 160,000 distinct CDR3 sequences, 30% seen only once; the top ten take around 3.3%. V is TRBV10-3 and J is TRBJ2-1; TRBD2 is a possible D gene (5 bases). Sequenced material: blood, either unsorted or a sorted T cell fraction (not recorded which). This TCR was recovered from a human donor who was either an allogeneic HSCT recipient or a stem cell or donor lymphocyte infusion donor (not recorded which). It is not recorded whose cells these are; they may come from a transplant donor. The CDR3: CAISGMAGEQFF. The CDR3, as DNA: TGTGCCATCAGTGGAATGGCGGGTGAGCAGTTCTTC.